This entry describes one T cell receptor (beta chain). This entry belongs to a study of T cell changes during pregnancy in multiple sclerosis. The protocol was immunoSEQ multiplex PCR, while the TCRdb copy is restricted to in-frame clones and leaves out a portion. The sample holds about 120,000 clones, about 94% seen once. CDR3 length equals 14 residues. With 7 bases removed from V and 5 bases from J, the gap between germline ends came to 12 bases. The germline CDR1 and CDR2 sequences are MNHNS and SASEGT. The origin of this receptor is a female donor with multiple sclerosis, enrolled in a pregnancy study. Sequencing used peripheral blood, obtained before pregnancy. The V gene is TRBV6-1, the J gene TRBJ1-6, with a weak D call TRBD1 (6 bases). CDR3 sequence reads: CASNRDTHNSPLHF. The CDR3 nucleotides are TGTGCCAGCAATCGGGACACCCATAATTCACCCCTCCACTTT.